The sequence of this T cell receptor (beta chain) was determined in a study of sequential checkpoint blockade in melanoma. Study-wide context: First-line arms were nivolumab then ipilimumab, or the reverse, randomized 1:1.

Repertoires were generated with immunoSEQ multiplex PCR, while TCRdb's copy carries only in-frame clones and drops some. This table has 9,500 to 15,000 clones, about 79% appearing once. This CDR3 spans 14 amino acids. With 3 bases removed from V and 4 bases from J, the gap between germline ends came to 13 bases. The germline CDR1 and CDR2 sequences are LNHDA and SQIVND (reference sequence). Treatment defined: randomized to nivolumab then ipilimumab (arm A) or the reverse (arm B). The source was CD8+ T cells sorted from blood (inferred from file names), collected from a patient given nivolumab and ipilimumab in sequence. The TCR comes from a human donor with melanoma. This sequence joins TRBV19 and TRBJ2-7; maybe TRBD2 (5 bases). CDR3 in amino acids: CASSIGIGRYEQYF. Written as DNA, the CDR3 is TGTGCCAGTAGTATCGGGATCGGAAGATACGAGCAGTACTTC.